This T cell receptor beta chain is from a study of blood T cell repertoires in COVID-19. Only in-frame clones appear in the TCRdb table, and some are missing; sequencing was by immunoSEQ multiplex PCR. The profile shows a few hundred thousand clones, about 80% of them singletons. The sample taken for sequencing was peripheral blood. The source is a man younger than 40 who had recovered from COVID-19.

Here the CDR3 reads CASSQDFKDRALWTEAFF. CDR3 DNA: TGCGCCAGCAGCCAAGATTTCAAGGACAGGGCCCTATGGACTGAAGCTTTCTTT. This sequence joins TRBV4-1 and TRBJ1-1; 8 positions match TRBD1. The V and J ends lost 0 bases and 5 bases, in that order; junction bases with no gene match: 14. The CDR3 runs 18 residues. The germline CDR1 and CDR2 sequences are MGHRA and YSYEKL.